This T cell receptor beta chain emerged from a study of control samples from healthy donors and cancer patients. Clones were read by immunoSEQ multiplex PCR, and TCRdb kept only the in-frame ones, dropping some. The table includes under 130,000 clones, 75% to 90% detected once. Sample: PBMCs. The sequence was obtained from a man aged 55 to 70 with lung cancer.

CDR3 sequence reads: CASSGKTVTNEKLFF. The CDR3 bases are TGTGCCAGCAGCGGGAAGACAGTCACCAATGAAAAACTGTTTTTT. The chain is built from TRBV7-9 and TRBJ1-4, with D maybe TRBD1 (5 bases). This CDR3 is 15 amino acids long. Germline V gene lookup returns CDR1 SEHNR and CDR2 FQNEAQ (reference sequence). V dropped 5 bases and J dropped 5 bases, with 15 bases sitting between them.